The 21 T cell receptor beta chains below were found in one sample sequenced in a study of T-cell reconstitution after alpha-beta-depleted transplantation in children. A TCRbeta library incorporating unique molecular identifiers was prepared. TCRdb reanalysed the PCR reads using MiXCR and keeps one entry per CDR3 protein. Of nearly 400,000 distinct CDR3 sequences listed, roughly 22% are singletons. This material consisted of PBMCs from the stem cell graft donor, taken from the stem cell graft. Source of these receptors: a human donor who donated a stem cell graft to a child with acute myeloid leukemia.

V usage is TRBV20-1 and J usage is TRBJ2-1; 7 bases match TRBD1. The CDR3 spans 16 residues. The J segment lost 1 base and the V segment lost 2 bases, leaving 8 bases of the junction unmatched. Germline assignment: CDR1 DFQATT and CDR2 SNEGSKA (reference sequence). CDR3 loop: CSARNRQGWSYNEQFF. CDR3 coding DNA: TGCAGTGCTAGAAACCGACAGGGATGGTCCTACAATGAGCAGTTCTTC.

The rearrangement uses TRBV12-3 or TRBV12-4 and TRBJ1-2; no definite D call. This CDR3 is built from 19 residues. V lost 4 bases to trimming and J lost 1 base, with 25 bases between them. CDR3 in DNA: TGTGCCAGCAGTTCCTCGACGGGAGCCCTCTTCTTTTATAACTATGGCTACACCTTC. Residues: CASSSSTGALFFYNYGYTF.

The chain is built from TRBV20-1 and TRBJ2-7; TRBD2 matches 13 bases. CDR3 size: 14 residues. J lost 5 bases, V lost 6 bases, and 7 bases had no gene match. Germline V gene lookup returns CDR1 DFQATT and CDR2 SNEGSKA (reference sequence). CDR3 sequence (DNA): TGCAGTGCCGCCCCGGGGACTAGCGGGAACGAGCAGTACTTC. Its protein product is CSAAPGTSGNEQYF.

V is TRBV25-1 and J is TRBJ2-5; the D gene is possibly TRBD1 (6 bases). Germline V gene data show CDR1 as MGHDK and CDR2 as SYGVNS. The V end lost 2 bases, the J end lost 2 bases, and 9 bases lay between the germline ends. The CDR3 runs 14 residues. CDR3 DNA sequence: TGTGCCAGCAGTGAACGGACAGCGCAAGAGACCCAGTACTTC. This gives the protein CASSERTAQETQYF.

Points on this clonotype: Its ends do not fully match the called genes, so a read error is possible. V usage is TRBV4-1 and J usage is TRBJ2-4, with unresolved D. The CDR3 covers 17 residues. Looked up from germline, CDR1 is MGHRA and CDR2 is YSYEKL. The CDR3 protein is CANSQGVTRSTKNIQYF. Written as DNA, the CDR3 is TGCGCCAACAGCCAAGGAGTGACAAGGTCGACCAAAAACATTCAGTACTTC.

The CDR3 loop is CASSSQGWDTQYF. CDR3 bases: TGTGCCAGCAGTTCACAGGGTTGGGATACGCAGTATTTT. The rearrangement links TRBV2 to TRBJ2-3; weak D call: TRBD1 (6 bases). The V gene's germline CDR1 is SNHLY and CDR2 FYNNEI. V lost 5 bases to trimming and J lost 6 bases, with 12 bases between them. The CDR3 contains 13 residues.

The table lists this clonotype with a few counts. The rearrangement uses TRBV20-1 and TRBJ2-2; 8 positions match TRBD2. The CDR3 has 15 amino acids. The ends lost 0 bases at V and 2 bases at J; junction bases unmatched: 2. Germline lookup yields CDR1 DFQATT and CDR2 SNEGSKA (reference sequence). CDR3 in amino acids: CSARDGRANTGELFF. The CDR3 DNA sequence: TGCAGTGCTAGAGACGGGAGGGCCAACACCGGGGAGCTGTTTTTT.

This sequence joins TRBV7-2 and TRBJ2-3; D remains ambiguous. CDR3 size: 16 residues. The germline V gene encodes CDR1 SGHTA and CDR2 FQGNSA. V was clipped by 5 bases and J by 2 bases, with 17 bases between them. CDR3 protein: CASSLMGTALTDTQYF. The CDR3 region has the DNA TGTGCCAGCAGCCTGATGGGTACTGCGCTCACAGATACGCAGTATTTT.

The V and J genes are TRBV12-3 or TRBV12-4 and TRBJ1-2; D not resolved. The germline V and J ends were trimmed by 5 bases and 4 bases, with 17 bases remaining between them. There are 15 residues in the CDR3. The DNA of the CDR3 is TGTGCCAGCAGTGGAGACGGCCTCAAGGTCTATGGCTACACCTTC. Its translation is CASSGDGLKVYGYTF.

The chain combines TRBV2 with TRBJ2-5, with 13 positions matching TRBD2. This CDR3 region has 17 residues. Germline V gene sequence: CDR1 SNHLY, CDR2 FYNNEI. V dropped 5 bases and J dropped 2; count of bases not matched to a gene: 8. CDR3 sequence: CASSYIPGLAGQETQYF. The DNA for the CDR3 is TGTGCCAGCAGTTACATACCGGGACTAGCGGGGCAAGAGACCCAGTACTTC.

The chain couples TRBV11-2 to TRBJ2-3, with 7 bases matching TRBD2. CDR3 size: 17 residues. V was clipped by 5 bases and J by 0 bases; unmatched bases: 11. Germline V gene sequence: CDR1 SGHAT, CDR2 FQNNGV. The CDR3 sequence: CASSKGGTTFSTDTQYF. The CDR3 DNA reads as TGTGCCAGCAGCAAAGGAGGGACTACTTTTAGCACAGATACGCAGTATTTT. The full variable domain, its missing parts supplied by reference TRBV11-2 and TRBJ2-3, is EAGVAQSPRYKIIEKRQSVAFWCNPISGHATLYWYQQILGQGPKLLIQFQNNGVVDDSQLPKDRFSAERLKGVDSTLKIQPAKLEDSAVYLCASSKGGTTFSTDTQYFGPGTRLTVL.

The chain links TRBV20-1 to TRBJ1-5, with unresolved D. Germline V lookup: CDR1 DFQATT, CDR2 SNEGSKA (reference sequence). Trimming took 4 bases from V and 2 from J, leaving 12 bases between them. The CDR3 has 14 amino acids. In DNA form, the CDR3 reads TGCAGTGCTACCCAAGACGGGGGCAATCAGCCCCAGCATTTT. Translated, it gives CSATQDGGNQPQHF.

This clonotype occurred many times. CDR3 sequence reads: CASSRGRDPTYNEQFF. The CDR3 DNA follows: TGTGCCAGCAGCCGTGGACGGGATCCCACCTACAATGAGCAGTTCTTC. J is TRBJ2-1 and V is TRBV7-9; TRBD2 might be the D (5 bases). With 5 bases removed from V and 2 bases from J, the gap between germline ends came to 16 bases. The CDR3 has 16 residues. In germline, CDR1 is SEHNR, CDR2 FQNEAQ (reference sequence).

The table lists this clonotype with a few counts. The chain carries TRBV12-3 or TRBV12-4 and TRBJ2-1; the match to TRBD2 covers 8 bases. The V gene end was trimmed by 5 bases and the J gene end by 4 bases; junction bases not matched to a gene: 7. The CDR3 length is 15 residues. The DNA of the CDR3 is TGTGCCAGCAGTCCCCCGGGACTAGATTACAATGAGCAGTTCTTC. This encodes CASSPPGLDYNEQFF.

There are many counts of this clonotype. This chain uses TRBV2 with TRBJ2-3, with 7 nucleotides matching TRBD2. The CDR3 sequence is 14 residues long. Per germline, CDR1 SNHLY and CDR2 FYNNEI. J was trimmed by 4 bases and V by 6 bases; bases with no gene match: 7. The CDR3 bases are TGTGCCAGCAGGGGGATAGCGGGCTCAGATACGCAGTATTTT. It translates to CASRGIAGSDTQYF.

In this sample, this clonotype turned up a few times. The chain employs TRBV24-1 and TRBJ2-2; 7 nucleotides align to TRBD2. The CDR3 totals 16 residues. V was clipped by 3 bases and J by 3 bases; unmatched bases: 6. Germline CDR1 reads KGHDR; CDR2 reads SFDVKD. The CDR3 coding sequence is TGTGCCACCAGTGATCCAAGCGGGGCCGACACCGGGGAGCTGTTTTTT. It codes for CATSDPSGADTGELFF.

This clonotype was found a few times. This CDR3 reads CSATLAGVETQYF. The CDR3, as DNA: TGCAGTGCTACACTAGCGGGAGTTGAGACCCAGTACTTC. This sequence joins TRBV20-1 and TRBJ2-5, with 11 bases aligning to TRBD2. This CDR3 spans 13 amino acids. Germline-derived CDR1 and CDR2 are DFQATT and SNEGSKA (reference sequence). After removal of 4 bases from V and 5 bases from J, the junction contained 3 bases not matched to a gene.

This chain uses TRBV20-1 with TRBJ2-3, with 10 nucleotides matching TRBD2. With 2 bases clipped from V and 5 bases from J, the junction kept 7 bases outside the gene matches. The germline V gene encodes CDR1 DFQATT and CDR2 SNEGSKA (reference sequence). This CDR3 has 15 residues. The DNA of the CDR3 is TGCAGTGCTAGAAAGGCGGCTAGCGGGGGAGATACGCAGTATTTT. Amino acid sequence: CSARKAASGGDTQYF.

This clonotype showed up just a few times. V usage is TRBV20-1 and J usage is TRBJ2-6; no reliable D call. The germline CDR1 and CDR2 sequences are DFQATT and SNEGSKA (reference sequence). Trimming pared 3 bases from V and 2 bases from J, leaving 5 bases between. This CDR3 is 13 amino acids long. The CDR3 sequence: CSARFPGANVLTF. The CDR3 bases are TGCAGTGCTAGGTTTCCTGGGGCCAACGTCCTGACTTTC.

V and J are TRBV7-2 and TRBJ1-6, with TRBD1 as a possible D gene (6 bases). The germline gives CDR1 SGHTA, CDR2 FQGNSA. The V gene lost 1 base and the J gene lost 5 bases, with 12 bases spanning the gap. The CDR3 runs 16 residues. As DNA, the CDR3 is TGTGCCAGCAGCTTAGTAGGGGGGGGGAATAATTCACCCCTCCACTTT. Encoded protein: CASSLVGGGNNSPLHF.

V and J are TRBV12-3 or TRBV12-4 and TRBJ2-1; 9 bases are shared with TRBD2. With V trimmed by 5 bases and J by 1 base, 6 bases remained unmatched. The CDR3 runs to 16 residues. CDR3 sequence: CASSLSSGKSYNEQFF. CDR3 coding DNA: TGTGCCAGCAGTCTCTCTAGCGGGAAATCCTACAATGAGCAGTTCTTC.